This T cell receptor beta chain was identified in a study of OX40 agonist ivuxolimab in advanced cancers. Turning to the study itself: Patients took ivuxolimab, an agonistic anti-OX40 (CD134) antibody.

Data came from immunoSEQ multiplex PCR; TCRdb stores just in-frame clones and leaves some out. Found here are roughly 34,000 clones, over 60% of them singletons; the top ten hold about a fifth. Germline CDR1 and CDR2: SGHRS and YFSETQ. This CDR3 is 14 amino acids long. Trimming took 4 bases from V and 0 from J, leaving 10 bases between them. Source: CD4+ or CD8+ T cells sorted from blood, taken in a trial of the OX40 agonist ivuxolimab. This TCR was sampled from an adult with an advanced solid tumor such as melanoma, head and neck, liver or kidney cancer. The chain has TRBV5-1 and TRBJ1-1; no clear D. Written as DNA, the CDR3 is TGCGCCAGCAGCCAGGACGGGATGAACACTGAAGCTTTCTTT. Protein: CASSQDGMNTEAFF.